These 32 T cell receptor beta chains came from one sample sequenced in a study of beta chain features in type 1 diabetes. What was sequenced were expressed TCRB transcripts, since all of the isolated RNA had been reverse transcribed. Profiled with immunoSEQ multiplex PCR; TCRdb holds only in-frame clones, not every one. The repertoire holds over 350,000 clones, with around 15% as singletons. Source material: naive CD4+ T cells from blood. The receptors were gathered from a woman aged 18-30 years in good health.

The chain combines TRBV18 with TRBJ2-5; TRBD1 aligns across 7 bases. Germline loops: CDR1 KGHSH, CDR2 LQKENI. The CDR3 has 14 residues. The V gene end was trimmed by 5 bases and the J gene end by 5 bases; junction bases not matched to a gene: 8. CDR3 loop: CASSSRDSSETQYF. The CDR3 DNA reads TGTGCCAGCTCATCCCGGGACAGTTCGGAGACCCAGTACTTC.

The gene calls are TRBV18 and TRBJ2-7, with D possibly matching TRBD1 (5 bases). V lost 0 bases, J lost 2 bases, and 8 bases lay in between. The CDR3 runs 14 residues. Germline values: CDR1 KGHSH, CDR2 LQKENI. CDR3 residues: CASSPPKGPYEQYF. CDR3 nucleotide sequence: TGTGCCAGCTCACCACCGAAGGGGCCCTACGAGCAGTACTTC.

The gene calls are TRBV30 and TRBJ1-2; D unresolved. The CDR3 consists of 13 residues. The ends were cut back, 3 bases at V and 8 bases at J, with 16 bases in the middle. Per germline, CDR1 GTSNPN and CDR2 SVGIG (reference sequence). CDR3 sequence reads: CAWRNTGSFGYTF. The CDR3 DNA sequence: TGTGCCTGGAGAAATACGGGGAGTTTCGGCTACACCTTC.

The J gene is TRBJ2-3, the V gene TRBV2; unclear D gene. Trimming stripped 5 bases from V and 1 base from J, with 7 bases between. The CDR3 extends over 13 amino acids. From germline, CDR1 is SNHLY and CDR2 FYNNEI. CDR3 residues: CASSLGRTDTQYF. In DNA, the CDR3 is TGTGCCAGCAGTCTCGGTCGCACAGATACGCAGTATTTT.

V usage is TRBV5-1 and J usage is TRBJ2-7, with TRBD1 identical over 10 bases. Germline V gene lookup returns CDR1 SGHRS and CDR2 YFSETQ. Trimming removed 6 bases from V and 2 bases from J; junction bases left unmatched: 11. This CDR3 contains 16 residues. The CDR3 loop is CASTKAPGQGTYEQYF. CDR3 sequence (DNA): TGCGCCAGCACCAAAGCACCGGGACAGGGGACCTACGAGCAGTACTTC.

The chain links TRBV7-2 to TRBJ2-7; 8 nucleotides align to TRBD1. Germline trimming cut 5 bases from V and 5 bases from J; bases unmatched to any gene: 5. This CDR3 comprises 13 residues. Germline values: CDR1 SGHTA, CDR2 FQGNSA. CDR3 sequence: CASSPTGDHEQYF. The CDR3 nucleotides read TGTGCCAGCAGCCCGACAGGGGACCACGAGCAGTACTTC.

This chain connects TRBV28 to TRBJ1-2, with D perhaps matching TRBD1 (5 bases). Trimming took off 6 bases at V and 5 bases at J, with 13 bases between the two ends. Germline V CDR1 and CDR2: MDHEN, SYDVKM. The length of the CDR3 is 13 residues. CDR3 region: CASRTERVYGYTF. The CDR3 DNA sequence: TGTGCCAGCAGGACAGAAAGAGTGTATGGCTACACCTTC.

The DNA for the CDR3 is TGCGCCAGCAGTCACCCTTCGGGACTAGCGGGAGGGTGCTACAATGAGCAGTTCTTC. This gives the protein CASSHPSGLAGGCYNEQFF. This sequence joins TRBV23-1 and TRBJ2-1, with 16 bases aligning to TRBD2. TRBV23-1 counts as an open reading frame of uncertain function. The CDR3 is made up of 19 amino acids. V lost 3 bases and J lost 3; bases outside the gene matches: 8.

In its sample, this clone was seen a few times. This chain joins TRBV7-9 and TRBJ2-7, with TRBD2 matching 8 bases. The CDR3 totals 14 residues. The V gene's germline CDR1 is SEHNR and CDR2 FQNEAQ (reference sequence). Unmatched junction bases numbered 2, after V lost 0 bases and J lost 4 bases. The CDR3 bases are TGTGCCAGCAGCTTAGCTAGCGGGATTTACGAGCAGTACTTC. Residues: CASSLASGIYEQYF.

The chain has TRBV5-1 and TRBJ2-2, with 10 bases fitting TRBD1. Trimming removed 3 bases from V and 6 bases from J; junction bases left unmatched: 5. The V gene's germline CDR1 is SGHRS and CDR2 YFSETQ. This CDR3 spans 15 amino acids. CDR3 nucleotide sequence: TGCGCCAGCAGCTCGACAGGGGGCAAGGCCGGGGAGCTGTTTTTT. Its translation is CASSSTGGKAGELFF.

The gene calls are TRBV6-1 and TRBJ1-2; perhaps TRBD1 as D (6 bases). The CDR3 spans 14 residues. Germline CDR1 and CDR2: MNHNS and SASEGT. V was cut by 5 bases and J by 3 bases, with 13 bases left in between. CDR3 amino acids: CASSMTGAHYGYTF. In DNA, the CDR3 is TGTGCCAGCAGTATGACAGGTGCTCACTATGGCTACACCTTC.

The chain has TRBV29-1 and TRBJ2-1; 8 bases match TRBD2. V was clipped by 7 bases and J by 6 bases; unmatched bases: 14. CDR1 and CDR2 (germline): SQVTM, ANQGSEA. This CDR3 is built from 15 residues. This chain's CDR3 is CSALRREREINEQFF. For the CDR3, the DNA is TGCAGCGCACTGAGGAGGGAGCGGGAGATCAATGAGCAGTTCTTC.

The chain's CDR3 is CAISGLGRYEQYF. Written as DNA, the CDR3 is TGTGCCATCAGTGGACTAGGCCGCTACGAGCAGTACTTC. The chain joins TRBV10-3 to TRBJ2-7, with D tentatively TRBD2 (6 bases). Trimming took off 4 bases at V and 3 bases at J, with 10 bases between the two ends. The CDR3 totals 13 residues. Germline CDR1 ENHRY, CDR2 SYGVKD.

The genes are TRBV28 and TRBJ2-3, with 14 bases lining up with TRBD2. CDR1 is MDHEN and CDR2 is SYDVKM in the germline V gene. J gave up 7 bases and V 2 bases, and 8 bases lay outside the gene matches. The CDR3 has 17 amino acids. CDR3: CASSLNQRTSGRNTQYF. CDR3 sequence (DNA): TGTGCCAGCAGTTTAAACCAGAGGACTAGCGGGAGGAATACGCAGTATTTT. The full variable domain, its missing parts supplied by reference TRBV28 and TRBJ2-3, is DVKVTQSSRYLVKRTGEKVFLECVQDMDHENMFWYRQDPGLGLRLIYFSYDVKMKEKGDIPEGYSVSREKKERFSLILESASTNQTSMYLCASSLNQRTSGRNTQYFGPGTRLTVL.

This clone was seen only a few times. The V call is TRBV28, the J call TRBJ1-2, with TRBD1 as a possible D gene (6 bases). CDR3 length: 15 residues. V was cut by 2 bases and J by 6 bases, with 16 bases left in between. Germline V gives CDR1 MDHEN, CDR2 SYDVKM. In DNA, the CDR3 is TGTGCCAGCAGTTTACCTCAGGGGAGGGGAGATGGCTACACCTTC. Residues: CASSLPQGRGDGYTF.

A few counts support this clone. The J gene is TRBJ1-5, the V gene TRBV30; 7 nucleotides line up with TRBD1. V shed 0 bases and J 5 bases; nucleotides not matched to a gene: 4. The germline CDR1 and CDR2 sequences are GTSNPN and SVGIG (reference sequence). This CDR3 comprises 14 residues. The CDR3 nucleotides are TGTGCCTGGAGTGTAGGAACAGGGGATCAGCCCCAGCATTTT. Its protein is CAWSVGTGDQPQHF.

The sample holds a few counts of this clone. The chain uses TRBV30 and TRBJ1-3; D unclear. V was shortened by 1 base and J by 0 bases, with 4 bases between the two germline ends. This CDR3 spans 13 amino acids. Germline CDR1 and CDR2: GTSNPN and SVGIG (reference sequence). CDR3 in DNA: TGTGCCTGGAGTGCTCCCTCTGGAAACACCATATATTTT. Its protein is CAWSAPSGNTIYF.

This clone was seen only a few times. The chain is built from TRBV5-4 and TRBJ2-5, with D unresolved. V dropped 1 base and J dropped 4 bases, with 11 bases sitting between them. CDR1 is SGHNT, CDR2 YYREEE, per germline (reference sequence). The CDR3 has 14 amino acids. The DNA for the CDR3 is TGTGCCAGCAGCTTGCAGGCCACGAGAGAGACCCAGTACTTC. Translation gives CASSLQATRETQYF.

The rearrangement uses TRBV5-4 and TRBJ2-2; D is possibly TRBD2 (6 bases). The V end lost 6 bases, the J end lost 0 bases, and 12 bases lay between the germline ends. The CDR3 contains 15 residues. Germline loops: CDR1 SGHNT, CDR2 YYREEE (reference sequence). CDR3 in DNA: TGTGCCAGCACTTGGGCGGGACCGAACACCGGGGAGCTGTTTTTT. Its protein is CASTWAGPNTGELFF.

This clone has a handful of counts. The chain is built from TRBV7-2 and TRBJ1-5, with a tentative D call TRBD1 (5 bases). The germline CDR1 and CDR2 sequences are SGHTA and FQGNSA. CDR3 length: 14 amino acids. V lost 0 bases to trimming and J lost 7 bases, with 10 bases between them. CDR3 residues: CASSLAGLAQPQHF. CDR3 nucleotides: TGTGCCAGCAGCTTAGCGGGGCTGGCCCAGCCCCAGCATTTT. Complete variable domain (other parts from reference TRBV7-2 and TRBJ1-5): GAGVSQSPSNKVTEKGKDVELRCDPISGHTALYWYRQSLGQGLEFLIYFQGNSAPDKSGLPSDRFSAERTGGSVSTLTIQRTQQEDSAVYLCASSLAGLAQPQHFGDGTRLSIL.

This clone appeared a few times. In DNA form, the CDR3 reads TGTGCCAGCAGTCCTGGACAGGGGGCCTTTAACGAGCAGTACTTC. Translation gives CASSPGQGAFNEQYF. The rearrangement joins TRBV28 to TRBJ2-7; 11 bases agree with TRBD1. The CDR3 covers 15 residues. Germline trimming cut 5 bases from V and 5 bases from J; bases unmatched to any gene: 8. CDR1 is MDHEN and CDR2 is SYDVKM in the germline V gene.

This clone was detected only a few times. V and J are TRBV5-4 and TRBJ2-3, with 8 bases aligning to TRBD1. There are 16 residues in the CDR3. Germline V lookup: CDR1 SGHNT, CDR2 YYREEE (reference sequence). The V and J ends lost 4 bases and 4 bases, in that order; junction bases with no gene match: 11. The CDR3 DNA reads TGTGCCAGCAGCCGAGGACAGGGCAAGGGTTCAGATACGCAGTATTTT. Protein product: CASSRGQGKGSDTQYF.

This clone is a singleton in its sample. The chain combines TRBV30 with TRBJ1-2; D may be TRBD1 (5 bases). The V end lost 3 bases, the J end lost 4 bases, and 12 bases lay between the germline ends. The CDR3 loop spans 13 amino acids. From germline, CDR1 is GTSNPN and CDR2 SVGIG (reference sequence). CDR3 bases: TGTGCCTGGAGCGGGGGGGGGAGCTATGGCTACACCTTC. This translates into CAWSGGGSYGYTF.

The V gene is TRBV18, the J gene TRBJ2-5, with 12 bases identical to TRBD2. With V trimmed by 5 bases and J by 1 base, 2 bases remained unmatched. The length of the CDR3 is 15 residues. Germline V CDR1 and CDR2: KGHSH, LQKENI. CDR3: CASSATSGSQETQYF. CDR3 bases: TGTGCCAGCTCAGCGACTAGCGGGAGCCAAGAGACCCAGTACTTC.

This clone was seen only a few times. The chain couples TRBV4-1 to TRBJ2-3; TRBD2 is a possible D gene (5 bases). Germline V gene sequence: CDR1 MGHRA, CDR2 YSYEKL. This CDR3 is built from 14 residues. V was trimmed by 0 bases and J by 4 bases, leaving 8 bases between them. The CDR3 DNA is TGCGCCAGCAGCCAAGATAGCGTTGCAGATACGCAGTATTTT. It specifies CASSQDSVADTQYF.

The CDR3 region has the DNA TGTGCCAGTAGTATGCTGCCCGACAGCTCCTACAATGAGCAGTTCTTC. This codes for CASSMLPDSSYNEQFF. This chain uses TRBV19 with TRBJ2-1, with D possibly matching TRBD1 (5 bases). The CDR3 runs 16 residues. Germline-derived CDR1 and CDR2 are LNHDA and SQIVND (reference sequence). V lost 3 bases and J 0 bases, leaving 12 bases between the germline ends.

The V gene is TRBV4-1, the J gene TRBJ1-2, with 7 bases that match TRBD1. This CDR3 region has 17 residues. Germline assignment: CDR1 MGHRA and CDR2 YSYEKL. The V and J ends lost 1 base and 4 bases, in that order; junction bases with no gene match: 12. The CDR3 is CASSQVGLTGVGYGYTF. In DNA, the CDR3 is TGCGCCAGCAGCCAAGTGGGGTTAACAGGGGTAGGCTATGGCTACACCTTC.

This clone was found a few times. V is TRBV2 and J is TRBJ1-5; 8 positions match TRBD1. CDR3 length: 14 amino acids. In germline, CDR1 is SNHLY, CDR2 FYNNEI. The V and J ends lost 2 bases and 7 bases, in that order; junction bases with no gene match: 4. CDR3 amino acids: CASSEQGASQPQHF. The CDR3, as DNA: TGTGCCAGCAGTGAACAGGGGGCGAGCCAGCCCCAGCATTTT.

The genes are TRBV29-1 and TRBJ1-4, with 8 bases matching TRBD1. Germline loops: CDR1 SQVTM, CDR2 ANQGSEA. The V and J ends lost 6 bases and 8 bases, in that order; junction bases with no gene match: 5. The CDR3 extends over 12 amino acids. In DNA form, the CDR3 reads TGCAGCGTACAGGGGGAACGGGAAAAACTGTTTTTT. This codes for CSVQGEREKLFF.

This clone has just a few counts. The chain carries TRBV5-4 and TRBJ1-2, with D perhaps TRBD1 (5 bases). The V gene's germline CDR1 is SGHNT and CDR2 YYREEE (reference sequence). V was shortened by 2 bases and J by 0 bases, with 8 bases between the two germline ends. The CDR3 length is 14 residues. CDR3 in DNA: TGTGCCAGCAGCTTTGACAGAGCTAACTATGGCTACACCTTC. Its protein is CASSFDRANYGYTF.

This chain uses TRBV5-4 with TRBJ2-7, with D maybe TRBD2 (5 bases). Trimming stripped 4 bases from V and 3 bases from J, with 17 bases between. Germline V gives CDR1 SGHNT, CDR2 YYREEE (reference sequence). The CDR3 runs 15 residues. This CDR3 is CASSRGGVSYYEQYF. The CDR3 DNA is TGTGCCAGCAGCCGGGGTGGAGTCTCCTACTACGAGCAGTACTTC.

The V call is TRBV5-1, the J call TRBJ2-5; D ambiguous. Germline assignment: CDR1 SGHRS and CDR2 YFSETQ. V was clipped by 0 bases and J by 2 bases, with 11 bases between them. The CDR3 sequence is 15 residues long. The CDR3 region is CASSLAAQKQETQYF. As DNA, the CDR3 is TGCGCCAGCAGCTTGGCCGCACAGAAACAAGAGACCCAGTACTTC.